The 21 T cell receptor beta chains below were found in one sample sequenced in a study of blood T cell repertoires in COVID-19 (dated by TCRdb to 2018 to 2020). Library method: the immunoSEQ multiplex PCR assay. TCRdb's version of the immuneACCESS table is confined to in-frame rearrangements and falls short of the full clone set. An unresolved V gene accounts for under half of the shortfall where checked; the remainder is of unknown origin. The sample table records about 96,000 clones; about 81% of these occur just once. Of the sample, 17% falls within the top ten clones. The sequencing input was peripheral blood. These receptors came from a woman in her sixties with acute or convalescent COVID-19.

The CDR3 here is CASSPAINTGWGEKLFF. Here the CDR3 DNA reads TGTGCCAGCAGTCCGGCCATCAACACAGGGTGGGGAGAAAAACTGTTTTTT. The rearrangement links TRBV2 to TRBJ1-4, with D possibly TRBD1 on 6 matching bases. Per germline, CDR1 SNHLY and CDR2 FYNNEI. The CDR3 consists of 17 residues. V shed 5 bases and J shed 8 bases, with 24 bases lying between them.

The V and J genes are TRBV5-1 and TRBJ2-7, with TRBD1 as a possible D gene (6 bases). The length of the CDR3 is 14 residues. Germline CDR1 SGHRS, CDR2 YFSETQ. Trimming pared 2 bases from V and 2 bases from J, leaving 11 bases between. The CDR3 loop is CASSFYRETYEQYF. The CDR3 DNA follows: TGCGCCAGCAGCTTCTACAGGGAAACCTACGAGCAGTACTTC.

The chain recombines TRBV4-1 with TRBJ2-7, with D possibly matching TRBD2 (5 bases). Trimming left V 4 bases short and J 3 bases short, with 16 bases between. The CDR3 consists of 15 residues. The V gene's germline CDR1 is MGHRA and CDR2 YSYEKL. The CDR3 nucleotides read TGCGCCAGCAGCCGCGGGCACGGGATGATCTACGAGCAGTACTTC. Translated, it gives CASSRGHGMIYEQYF.

Only a few counts were recorded for this clone. The chain joins TRBV30 to TRBJ1-5; 8 bases agree with TRBD1. Trimming cost V 1 base and J 9 bases; bases outside gene matches: 5. The germline CDR1 and CDR2 sequences are GTSNPN and SVGIG (reference sequence). The CDR3 totals 13 residues. CDR3 nucleotide sequence: TGTGCCTGGAGTGGACAGGGGTTGAGGCCCCAGCATTTT. Its protein product is CAWSGQGLRPQHF.

CDR3 loop: CAWSGTGAMNTEAFF. DNA of the CDR3: TGTGCCTGGAGTGGGACAGGAGCCATGAACACTGAAGCTTTCTTT. This chain connects TRBV30 to TRBJ1-1, with 7 bases that match TRBD1. There are 15 residues in the CDR3. Losses at the gene ends were 1 base for V and 0 bases for J; bases not matched to a gene: 5. Germline values: CDR1 GTSNPN, CDR2 SVGIG (reference sequence).

This rearrangement joins TRBV11-2 to TRBJ1-2; the D is unclear. CDR1 and CDR2 (germline): SGHAT, FQNNGV. V was cut by 0 bases and J by 8 bases, with 13 bases left in between. The length of the CDR3 is 14 residues. CDR3 sequence reads: CASSLDPGRGGYTF. CDR3 DNA: TGTGCCAGCAGCTTAGATCCGGGCAGAGGGGGCTACACCTTC.

The DNA for the CDR3 is TGTGCCAGCAGCCGGATAGACAAGGGGGCCTATGGCTACACCTTC. It yields the protein CASSRIDKGAYGYTF. The V and J genes are TRBV3-1 (or the pseudogene TRBV3-2) and TRBJ1-2, with TRBD1 identical over 7 bases. Looked up from germline, CDR1 is LGHDT and CDR2 is YNNKEL (reference sequence). V shed 4 bases and J 4 bases; nucleotides not matched to a gene: 9. The CDR3 runs to 15 residues.

The genes are TRBV5-4 and TRBJ1-2, with 8 positions matching TRBD1. The V and J ends lost 4 bases and 2 bases, in that order; junction bases with no gene match: 13. CDR3 length: 17 amino acids. Germline V gives CDR1 SGHNT, CDR2 YYREEE (reference sequence). CDR3: CASSPPPRTGRNYGYTF. CDR3 bases: TGTGCCAGCAGCCCACCCCCCAGGACAGGGCGAAACTATGGCTACACCTTC.

This clone was found once. This chain links TRBV2 with TRBJ2-3, with TRBD1 matching 9 bases. The CDR3 covers 15 residues. The V gene's germline CDR1 is SNHLY and CDR2 FYNNEI. V dropped 5 bases and J dropped 5; count of bases not matched to a gene: 8. The CDR3 loop is CASSRRQGVGDTQYF. CDR3 sequence (DNA): TGTGCCAGCAGTCGTAGACAGGGGGTCGGAGATACGCAGTATTTT. Variable domain in full (rest from reference TRBV2 and TRBJ2-3): EPEVTQTPSHQVTQMGQEVILRCVPISNHLYFYWYRQILGQKVEFLVSFYNNEISEKSEIFDDQFSVERPDGSNFTLKIRSTKLEDSAMYFCASSRRQGVGDTQYFGPGTRLTVL.

The chain links TRBV28 to TRBJ1-1; 11 bases map to TRBD1. Losses at the gene ends were 8 bases for V and 3 bases for J; bases not matched to a gene: 5. The CDR3 covers 14 residues. CDR1 is MDHEN, CDR2 SYDVKM, per germline. The CDR3 spells CASGTGGFDTEAFF. The CDR3 nucleotides are TGTGCCAGCGGGACAGGGGGATTTGACACTGAAGCTTTCTTT.

The V and J genes are TRBV7-2 and TRBJ1-2; D not resolved. Germline V gives CDR1 SGHTA, CDR2 FQGNSA. V dropped 1 base and J dropped 3 bases, with 9 bases sitting between them. The length of the CDR3 is 14 residues. Here the CDR3 DNA reads TGTGCCAGCAGCTTAGGGGCCAGCCACTATGGCTACACCTTC. Amino acid sequence: CASSLGASHYGYTF.

The chain combines TRBV25-1 with TRBJ2-2; D is possibly TRBD1 (6 bases). V lost 1 base and J 1 base, leaving 7 bases between the germline ends. The CDR3 length is 15 residues. Germline loops: CDR1 MGHDK, CDR2 SYGVNS. CDR3 residues: CASSEWGRNTGELFF. The CDR3 DNA reads as TGTGCCAGCAGTGAATGGGGGCGGAACACCGGGGAGCTGTTTTTT.

The gene calls are TRBV6-5 and TRBJ1-1; 9 bases are shared with TRBD1. This CDR3 has 15 amino acids. V lost 6 bases to trimming and J lost 3 bases; unmatched junction nucleotides: 8. The germline gives CDR1 MNHEY, CDR2 SVGAGI. The CDR3 coding sequence is TGTGCCAGCAGCCGGGACAGGGATTGGGACACTGAAGCTTTCTTT. The encoded protein is CASSRDRDWDTEAFF.

To note about this clone: A much larger clone lies one base from this, so it may be a read error. The chain couples TRBV6-5 to TRBJ2-1; 12 bases align to TRBD2. There are 13 residues in the CDR3. CDR1 is MNHEY, CDR2 SVGAGI, per germline. The V segment lost 8 bases and the J segment 6 bases; nucleotides outside the gene matches: 2. The CDR3 bases are TGTGCCAGCGCACTAGCGGGGGGCAATGAGCAGTTCTTC. This gives the protein CASALAGGNEQFF.

The gene calls are TRBV3-1 (or the pseudogene TRBV3-2) and TRBJ2-2; tentative D call: TRBD1 (5 bases). This CDR3 comprises 16 residues. Germline CDR1 is LGHDT and CDR2 is YNNKEL (reference sequence). Trimming cost V 4 bases and J 1 base, with 13 bases left between them. The DNA for the CDR3 is TGTGCCAGCAGCCCACCCCGTGGACAGAACACCGGGGAGCTGTTTTTT. This encodes CASSPPRGQNTGELFF.

The chain has TRBV7-3 and TRBJ2-7; 8 nucleotides agree with TRBD2. The J segment lost 3 bases and the V segment lost 5 bases, leaving 6 bases of the junction unmatched. The CDR3 contains 14 residues. Germline CDR1 is SGHTA and CDR2 is FQGTGA. This chain's CDR3 is CASSPGGGNYEQYF. CDR3 bases: TGTGCCAGCAGCCCCGGCGGGGGGAACTACGAGCAGTACTTC.

The chain combines TRBV5-1 with TRBJ1-2; 7 bases align to TRBD1. This CDR3 contains 14 residues. Germline V gene lookup returns CDR1 SGHRS and CDR2 YFSETQ. The V segment lost 0 bases and the J segment 8 bases; nucleotides outside the gene matches: 7. As DNA, the CDR3 is TGCGCCAGCAGCTTGGGACAGGGCCATCGGGGCTACACCTTC. Residues: CASSLGQGHRGYTF.

The chain links TRBV28 to TRBJ2-5, with 11 nucleotides matching TRBD2. The CDR3 is made up of 14 amino acids. Germline V CDR1 and CDR2: MDHEN, SYDVKM. Trimming at V came to 6 bases and at J to 5 bases, leaving 5 bases not matched to a gene. The CDR3 nucleotides are TGTGCCAGCAGCTTAGCGGGGGGGCGGGAGACCCAGTACTTC. As protein: CASSLAGGRETQYF.

The J gene is TRBJ1-1, the V gene TRBV10-3; perhaps TRBD1 as D (5 bases). The germline CDR1 and CDR2 sequences are ENHRY and SYGVKD. The CDR3 is made up of 13 amino acids. Trimming took off 3 bases at V and 5 bases at J, with 10 bases between the two ends. This CDR3 is CAISDVRGTEAFF. The CDR3 DNA is TGTGCCATCAGTGATGTCCGGGGGACTGAAGCTTTCTTT.

The chain recombines TRBV5-1 with TRBJ2-2, with D uncertain. V shed 0 bases and J shed 1 base, with 4 bases lying between them. This CDR3 is built from 14 residues. In germline, CDR1 is SGHRS, CDR2 YFSETQ. The chain's CDR3 is CASSLDKNTGELFF. The CDR3 region has the DNA TGCGCCAGCAGCTTGGACAAGAACACCGGGGAGCTGTTTTTT.

The chain links TRBV10-2 to TRBJ1-4; 10 bases map to TRBD1. The length of the CDR3 is 18 residues. Unmatched junction bases numbered 11, after V lost 7 bases and J lost 0 bases. Germline V gene data show CDR1 as WSHSY and CDR2 as SAAADI. CDR3 loop: CASNPGQGIPATNEKLFF. Written as DNA, the CDR3 is TGCGCCAGCAACCCGGGACAGGGGATACCTGCAACTAATGAAAAACTGTTTTTT.